Listed here is a single TCR beta chain. Its target is unknown. Using its own MiXCR run on the 5' RACE reads, TCRdb lists one record per CDR3 protein. Found here are 300,000 to 350,000 distinct CDR3 sequences, roughly 13% of them singletons; the top ten hold around a fifth. J gave up 2 bases and V 0 bases, and 1 base lay outside the gene matches. The CDR3 has 15 residues. Germline V CDR1 and CDR2: SGHRS, YFSETQ. The entry originates in a study of T-cell memory formation after mild COVID-19. Findings and caveats of the study: Later expanders leaned CD4+, whereas day 15 to 85 contracting clones were balanced CD4/CD8.

The sequenced material came from PBMCs or a T cell subset sorted from them (not recorded which). The V call is TRBV5-1, the J call TRBJ2-4; 8 nucleotides line up with TRBD2. The origin of this receptor is a man in his late teens or twenties who had mild COVID-19 (a few samples of this study predate the infection). Cell type and time point are not known. CDR3 bases: TGCGCCAGCAGCTTGGCGGGGGGGACCAAAAACATTCAGTACTTC. Encoded protein: CASSLAGGTKNIQYF.